This is a list of T cell receptor beta chains from one sample in a study of cytomegalovirus exposure and HLA in healthy donors. Produced via immunoSEQ multiplex PCR; TCRdb's table is partial and in-frame only. Its listing shows roughly 39,000 clones. The sample taken for sequencing was PBMCs. These receptors came from a man aged 30 to 45 in good health and CMV-seronegative. The CDR3 runs from the conserved cysteine through the conserved F or W. The D gene is left open where the match is weak.

CDR3nt: TGTGCCAGTAGTATCCGCCTTGGAGGCACTGAAGCTTTCTTT
CDR3aa: CASSIRLGGTEAFF
v_gene: TRBV19
d_gene: .
j_gene: TRBJ1-1

CDR3nt: TGTGCCAGCAGCCAAGAAGGCTCCACCCGGGATGAGCAGTACTTC
CDR3aa: CASSQEGSTRDEQYF
v_gene: TRBV4-2
d_gene: .
j_gene: TRBJ2-7

CDR3nt: TGTGCCATCGGAAAGGTCGGGAGATCCTACGAGCAGTACTTC
CDR3aa: CAIGKVGRSYEQYF
v_gene: TRBV10-3
d_gene: .
j_gene: TRBJ2-7

CDR3nt: TGTGCCAGCTCACCGACGCGGGCTAGCACAGATACGCAGTATTTT
CDR3aa: CASSPTRASTDTQYF
v_gene: TRBV18
d_gene: .
j_gene: TRBJ2-3

CDR3nt: TGCGCCAGCAGCCAAGGCCCGATCGGTCAAGAGACCCAGTACTTC
CDR3aa: CASSQGPIGQETQYF
v_gene: TRBV4-1
d_gene: .
j_gene: TRBJ2-5

CDR3nt: TGCGCCAGCAGCCAATGGGGAGTAGCGGGGAGCTCCTACGAGCAGTACTTC
CDR3aa: CASSQWGVAGSSYEQYF
v_gene: TRBV4-1
d_gene: TRBD2
j_gene: TRBJ2-7

CDR3nt: TGTGCCAGCAGAGACTGGTTGAGCTCCTACGAGCAGTACTTC
CDR3aa: CASRDWLSSYEQYF
v_gene: TRBV11-2
d_gene: .
j_gene: TRBJ2-7

CDR3nt: TGCGCCAGCAGCCAAGTCCTAGCGGGAGATAGGTACGAGCAGTACTTC
CDR3aa: CASSQVLAGDRYEQYF
v_gene: TRBV4-1
d_gene: TRBD2
j_gene: TRBJ2-7

CDR3nt: TGTGCCAGCAGCTTAGGGCTGGGCAGGGGAGTCTCTGGCTACACCTTC
CDR3aa: CASSLGLGRGVSGYTF
v_gene: TRBV7-2
d_gene: .
j_gene: TRBJ1-2

CDR3nt: TGTGCCAGCAGCGGGCGGGACGGGCAGGCTGAAGCTTTCTTT
CDR3aa: CASSGRDGQAEAFF
v_gene: TRBV9
d_gene: .
j_gene: TRBJ1-1

CDR3nt: TGTGCCAGCAGCTTAGATGGACGGACAGGGGACAACGAGCAGTACTTC
CDR3aa: CASSLDGRTGDNEQYF
v_gene: TRBV11-3
d_gene: TRBD1
j_gene: TRBJ2-7

CDR3nt: TGCAGCGCCGTGGGGGGAAGCTCCTACAATGAGCAGTTCTTC
CDR3aa: CSAVGGSSYNEQFF
v_gene: TRBV29-1
d_gene: .
j_gene: TRBJ2-1

CDR3nt: TGTGCCAGCAGTTTATCTCGGAGGGAGCGGGGCGGCAATGAGCAGTTCTTC
CDR3aa: CASSLSRRERGGNEQFF
v_gene: TRBV27
d_gene: TRBD2
j_gene: TRBJ2-1

CDR3nt: TGTGCCAGCAGTGACGGCAATCGTCTCCTAGTCGACAATGAAAAACTGTTTTTT
CDR3aa: CASSDGNRLLVDNEKLFF
v_gene: TRBV28
d_gene: .
j_gene: TRBJ1-4

CDR3nt: TGTGCCAGCAGCCGACAGGGGTACGAGCAGTACTTC
CDR3aa: CASSRQGYEQYF
v_gene: TRBV11-2
d_gene: TRBD1
j_gene: TRBJ2-7

CDR3nt: TGTGCCAGCAGCTTGCAGGGTGGCTACGAGCAGTACTTC
CDR3aa: CASSLQGGYEQYF
v_gene: TRBV5-4
d_gene: .
j_gene: TRBJ2-7

CDR3nt: TGTGCCAGTAGTGTCTCAACAGGAAACTATGGCTACACCTTC
CDR3aa: CASSVSTGNYGYTF
v_gene: TRBV19
d_gene: .
j_gene: TRBJ1-2

CDR3nt: TGTGCCAGTAGTAAGACAGGGGGGTACGAGCAGTACTTC
CDR3aa: CASSKTGGYEQYF
v_gene: TRBV19
d_gene: TRBD1
j_gene: TRBJ2-7

CDR3nt: TGTGCCACCAGCAGAGATGAGGGGAGGATGGGCCAAGAGACCCAGTACTTC
CDR3aa: CATSRDEGRMGQETQYF
v_gene: TRBV15
d_gene: .
j_gene: TRBJ2-5

CDR3nt: TGTGCCAGCAGCCACCGGGACAGGGAGAACACTGAAGCTTTCTTT
CDR3aa: CASSHRDRENTEAFF
v_gene: TRBV7-6
d_gene: TRBD1
j_gene: TRBJ1-1

CDR3nt: TGTGCCAGCACCGCCTGGACGGGGTACAATCAGCCCCAGCATTTT
CDR3aa: CASTAWTGYNQPQHF
v_gene: TRBV6-6
d_gene: .
j_gene: TRBJ1-5

CDR3nt: TGCAGTGCCAGTAAGGGGAACGAGCAGTACTTC
CDR3aa: CSASKGNEQYF
v_gene: TRBV20-1
d_gene: .
j_gene: TRBJ2-7

CDR3nt: TGTGCCAGCTCAGCCGGGACAGGGGGCGACGAGCAGTACTTC
CDR3aa: CASSAGTGGDEQYF
v_gene: TRBV18
d_gene: TRBD1
j_gene: TRBJ2-7

CDR3nt: TGTGCCTGGAGCTTCCAGGGGGCAGGTGGCTACACCTTC
CDR3aa: CAWSFQGAGGYTF
v_gene: TRBV30
d_gene: TRBD1
j_gene: TRBJ1-2

CDR3nt: TGCAGCGTTGAATGGGGAAGGGGCTATGGCTACACCTTC
CDR3aa: CSVEWGRGYGYTF
v_gene: TRBV29-1
d_gene: .
j_gene: TRBJ1-2

CDR3nt: TGTGCCAGCAGCCAAGATCCACTAGCGGGAGGCTACGAGCAGTACTTC
CDR3aa: CASSQDPLAGGYEQYF
v_gene: TRBV4-2
d_gene: TRBD2
j_gene: TRBJ2-7

CDR3nt: TGTGCCAGCAGCTCGACAGGGAATTCCTACGAGCAGTACTTC
CDR3aa: CASSSTGNSYEQYF
v_gene: TRBV9
d_gene: TRBD1
j_gene: TRBJ2-7

CDR3nt: TGTGCCAGCAGCCGCCTGGGAGCGGGAGTTTACGAGCAGTACTTC
CDR3aa: CASSRLGAGVYEQYF
v_gene: TRBV28
d_gene: TRBD2
j_gene: TRBJ2-7

CDR3nt: TGCGCCAGCAGCCAAGAGAGGCAGGGGAGTTTGGGCTACACCTTC
CDR3aa: CASSQERQGSLGYTF
v_gene: TRBV4-1
d_gene: .
j_gene: TRBJ1-2

CDR3nt: TGTGCCAGCAGCCAAGAAAACAGATACGAGCAGTACTTC
CDR3aa: CASSQENRYEQYF
v_gene: TRBV4-2
d_gene: .
j_gene: TRBJ2-7

CDR3nt: TGCAGCGTTGAAAGTGTCGGACAGGAGGATAAGCAGTACTTC
CDR3aa: CSVESVGQEDKQYF
v_gene: TRBV29-1
d_gene: TRBD1
j_gene: TRBJ2-7

CDR3nt: TGTGCCAGCAGCTTAGCGCCTGACAGGGACACTGAAGCTTTCTTT
CDR3aa: CASSLAPDRDTEAFF
v_gene: TRBV7-6
d_gene: TRBD1
j_gene: TRBJ1-1

CDR3nt: TGTGCCAGCAGCGTGGGCGGGAGGTCAAGCTCCGACAATGAGCAGTTCTTC
CDR3aa: CASSVGGRSSSDNEQFF
v_gene: TRBV9
d_gene: TRBD2
j_gene: TRBJ2-1

CDR3nt: TGCGCCAGCAGCTTGGGGGCAGGAATGAACACTGAAGCTTTCTTT
CDR3aa: CASSLGAGMNTEAFF
v_gene: TRBV5-1
d_gene: .
j_gene: TRBJ1-1

CDR3nt: TGTGCCAGTAGGGACAGGCTCTACGAGCAGTACTTC
CDR3aa: CASRDRLYEQYF
v_gene: TRBV6-1
d_gene: TRBD1
j_gene: TRBJ2-7

CDR3nt: TGTGCCAGCTGTATCGGTTCGTCTCAGCCCCAGCATTTT
CDR3aa: CASCIGSSQPQHF
v_gene: TRBV2
d_gene: .
j_gene: TRBJ1-5

CDR3nt: TGTGCCAGCAGTTCGCGCAGGGTACGGAATTCACCCCTCCACTTT
CDR3aa: CASSSRRVRNSPLHF
v_gene: TRBV6-6
d_gene: .
j_gene: TRBJ1-6

CDR3nt: TGTGCCAGCAGCTTAGTTAGCGGGAGGGTAAATGAGCAGTTCTTC
CDR3aa: CASSLVSGRVNEQFF
v_gene: TRBV7-9
d_gene: TRBD2
j_gene: TRBJ2-1

CDR3nt: TGCAGCGTTGGCGGGAGGGCCCACAATGAGCAGTTCTTC
CDR3aa: CSVGGRAHNEQFF
v_gene: TRBV29-1
d_gene: TRBD2
j_gene: TRBJ2-1

CDR3nt: TGTGCCAGCTCGTCAGGGGGCTGGACGAACACTGAAGCTTTCTTT
CDR3aa: CASSSGGWTNTEAFF
v_gene: TRBV18
d_gene: TRBD1
j_gene: TRBJ1-1

CDR3nt: TGCAGCGTTGAAGTGACTCGGACAGCCGCCTACGAGCAGTACTTC
CDR3aa: CSVEVTRTAAYEQYF
v_gene: TRBV29-1
d_gene: .
j_gene: TRBJ2-7

CDR3nt: TGCGCCAGCGGGACTAGCGGGAGGAATACCGGGGAGCTGTTTTTT
CDR3aa: CASGTSGRNTGELFF
v_gene: TRBV5-1
d_gene: TRBD2
j_gene: TRBJ2-2

CDR3nt: TGCGCCAGCAGCCAAGAGGCTAGCGGGATTCAGGAGGGAGAGACCCAGTACTTC
CDR3aa: CASSQEASGIQEGETQYF
v_gene: TRBV4-1
d_gene: TRBD2
j_gene: TRBJ2-5

CDR3nt: TGTGCCAGCATCCTCGGAGGGGTTGGGGAGACCCAGTACTTC
CDR3aa: CASILGGVGETQYF
v_gene: TRBV5-6
d_gene: .
j_gene: TRBJ2-5

CDR3nt: TGTGCCAGCAGTGCCCGGGACAGGGGAGGATCACCCCTCCACTTT
CDR3aa: CASSARDRGGSPLHF
v_gene: TRBV27
d_gene: TRBD1
j_gene: TRBJ1-6

CDR3nt: TGTGCCAGCAGGGAAAGGGGCCTCTATGGCTACACCTTC
CDR3aa: CASRERGLYGYTF
v_gene: TRBV6-5
d_gene: .
j_gene: TRBJ1-2

CDR3nt: TGTGCCAGCAGCCGGGCGACAGGGGCTGGAAACACCATATATTTT
CDR3aa: CASSRATGAGNTIYF
v_gene: TRBV13
d_gene: TRBD1
j_gene: TRBJ1-3

CDR3nt: TGCAGCGTTGGACAGCTGCACAATCAGCCCCAGCATTTT
CDR3aa: CSVGQLHNQPQHF
v_gene: TRBV29-1
d_gene: .
j_gene: TRBJ1-5

CDR3nt: TGTGCCAGTTCTCTAGCGGGATTGGATGAGCAGTTCTTC
CDR3aa: CASSLAGLDEQFF
v_gene: TRBV30
d_gene: TRBD2
j_gene: TRBJ2-1

CDR3nt: TGTGCCAGCAGCTCCTTCGGGGGAGCCAGCACAGATACGCAGTATTTT
CDR3aa: CASSSFGGASTDTQYF
v_gene: TRBV9
d_gene: .
j_gene: TRBJ2-3

CDR3nt: TGTGCCAGTAGTATGGGAGTCCAGTCCTACGAGCAGTACTTC
CDR3aa: CASSMGVQSYEQYF
v_gene: TRBV19
d_gene: .
j_gene: TRBJ2-7

CDR3nt: TGTGCCTGGGACAGGGGGATTGACACTGAAGCTTTCTTT
CDR3aa: CAWDRGIDTEAFF
v_gene: TRBV30
d_gene: TRBD1
j_gene: TRBJ1-1